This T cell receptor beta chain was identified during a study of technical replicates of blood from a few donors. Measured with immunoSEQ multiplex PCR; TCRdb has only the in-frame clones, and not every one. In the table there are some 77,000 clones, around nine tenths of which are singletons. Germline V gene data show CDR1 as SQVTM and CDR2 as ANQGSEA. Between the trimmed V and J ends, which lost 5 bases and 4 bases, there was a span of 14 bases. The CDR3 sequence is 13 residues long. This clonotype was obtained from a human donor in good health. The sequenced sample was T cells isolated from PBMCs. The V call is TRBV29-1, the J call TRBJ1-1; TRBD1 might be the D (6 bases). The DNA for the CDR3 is TGCAGCGTTTACACAGGGCAGTCCACTGAAGCTTTCTTT. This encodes CSVYTGQSTEAFF. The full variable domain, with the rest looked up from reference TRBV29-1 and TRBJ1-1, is SAVISQKPSRDICQRGTSLTIQCQVDSQVTMMFWYRQQPGQSLTLIATANQGSEATYESGFVIDKFPISRPNLTFSTLTVSNMSPEDSSIYLCSVYTGQSTEAFFGQGTRLTVV.